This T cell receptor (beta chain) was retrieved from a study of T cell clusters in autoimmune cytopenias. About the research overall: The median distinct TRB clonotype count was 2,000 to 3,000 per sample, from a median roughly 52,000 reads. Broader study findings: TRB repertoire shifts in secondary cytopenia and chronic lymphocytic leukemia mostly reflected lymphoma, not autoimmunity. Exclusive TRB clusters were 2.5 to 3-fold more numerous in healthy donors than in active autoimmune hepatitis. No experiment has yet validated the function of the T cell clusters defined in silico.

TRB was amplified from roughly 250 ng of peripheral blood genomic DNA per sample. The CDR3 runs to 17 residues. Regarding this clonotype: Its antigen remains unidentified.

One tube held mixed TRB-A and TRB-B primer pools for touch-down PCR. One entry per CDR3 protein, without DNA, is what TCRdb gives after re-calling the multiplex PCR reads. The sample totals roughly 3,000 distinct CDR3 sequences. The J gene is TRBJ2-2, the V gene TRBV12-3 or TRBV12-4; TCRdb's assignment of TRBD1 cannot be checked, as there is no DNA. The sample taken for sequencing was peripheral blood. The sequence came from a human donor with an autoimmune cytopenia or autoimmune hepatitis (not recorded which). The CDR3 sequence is CASSFRGYGWNTGELFF.